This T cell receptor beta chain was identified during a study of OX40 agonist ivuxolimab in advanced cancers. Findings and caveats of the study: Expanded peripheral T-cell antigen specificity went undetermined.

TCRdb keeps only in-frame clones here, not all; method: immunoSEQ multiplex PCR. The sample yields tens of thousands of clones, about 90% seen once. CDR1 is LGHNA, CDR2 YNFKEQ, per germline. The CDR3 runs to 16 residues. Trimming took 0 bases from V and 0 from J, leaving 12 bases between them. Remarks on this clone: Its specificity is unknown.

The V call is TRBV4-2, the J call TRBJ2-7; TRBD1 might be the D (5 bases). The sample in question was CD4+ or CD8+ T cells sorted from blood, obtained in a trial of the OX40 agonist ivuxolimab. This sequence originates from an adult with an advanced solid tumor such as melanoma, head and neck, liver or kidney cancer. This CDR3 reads CASSQEGWGDSYEQYF. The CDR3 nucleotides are TGTGCCAGCAGCCAAGAGGGGTGGGGCGACTCCTACGAGCAGTACTTC.